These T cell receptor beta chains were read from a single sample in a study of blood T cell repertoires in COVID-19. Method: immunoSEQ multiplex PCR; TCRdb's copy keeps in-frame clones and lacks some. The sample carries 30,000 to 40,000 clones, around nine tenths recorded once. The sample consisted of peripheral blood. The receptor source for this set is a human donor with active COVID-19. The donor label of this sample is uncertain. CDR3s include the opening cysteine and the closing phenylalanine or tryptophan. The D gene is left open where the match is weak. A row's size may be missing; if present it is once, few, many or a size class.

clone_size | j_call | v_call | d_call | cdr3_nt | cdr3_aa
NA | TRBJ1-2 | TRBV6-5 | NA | TGTGCCAGCAGTCCCCGCGGGGGAGTTCAGGGCGGCTACACCTTC | CASSPRGGVQGGYTF
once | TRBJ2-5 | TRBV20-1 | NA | TGCAGTGCTAGGAGGGAGACCCAGTACTTC | CSARRETQYF
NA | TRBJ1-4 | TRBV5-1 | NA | TGCGCCAGCAGCTCCTCTCAAACCCCGTCCCGGAAACTGTTTTTT | CASSSSQTPSRKLFF
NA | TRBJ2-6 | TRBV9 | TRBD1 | TGTGCCAGCAGCGCGAGGGGGACAGCGATCTCTGGGGCCAACGTCCTGACTTTC | CASSARGTAISGANVLTF
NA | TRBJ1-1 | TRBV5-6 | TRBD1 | TGTGCCAGCAGCTTGGGCTCGGCAGGGGGCGAAGGAGCTTTCTTT | CASSLGSAGGEGAFF
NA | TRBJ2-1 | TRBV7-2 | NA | TGTGCCAGCAGCTTAGTTAGACGGGTAGCGGCCTACAATGAGCAGTTCTTC | CASSLVRRVAAYNEQFF
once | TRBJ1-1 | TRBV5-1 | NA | TGCGCCAGCAGCTTGGGGAGGGGAGCGGGCACTGAAGCTTTCTTT | CASSLGRGAGTEAFF
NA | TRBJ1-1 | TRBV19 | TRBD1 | TGTGCCAGTAGATACAGGGGGCAAGGCACTGAAGCTTTCTTT | CASRYRGQGTEAFF
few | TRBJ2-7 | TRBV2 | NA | TGTGCCAGCAGTGATGACAGCTACGAGCAGTACTTC | CASSDDSYEQYF
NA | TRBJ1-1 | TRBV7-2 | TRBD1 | TGTGCCAGCAGCCCGGGTCGGACAGGGGGCTTCGGGGAAGCTTTCTTT | CASSPGRTGGFGEAFF
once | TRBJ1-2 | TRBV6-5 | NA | TGTGCCAGCAATCGGGGAGGGGAATATGGCTACACCTTC | CASNRGGEYGYTF
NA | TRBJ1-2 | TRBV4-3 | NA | TGCGCCAGCAGCCAAGAATATCCCCGACTATCATATGGCTACACCTTC | CASSQEYPRLSYGYTF
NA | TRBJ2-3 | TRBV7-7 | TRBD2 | TGTGCTAGCAGTCGAGAGCGGGGGCCCGGTTTGGCAGATACGCAGTATTTT | CASSRERGPGLADTQYF
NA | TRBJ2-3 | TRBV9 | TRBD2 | TGTGCCAGCAGCGTAGTCCCCCAAAGCGGGGCCGGATCAGATACGCAGTATTTT | CASSVVPQSGAGSDTQYF
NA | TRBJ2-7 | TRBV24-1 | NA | TGTGCCACCAGAAGGGACTCCTCCTACCGGCACCACTCCTACGAGCAGTACTTC | CATRRDSSYRHHSYEQYF
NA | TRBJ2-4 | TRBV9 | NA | TGTGCCAGCAGCGCTACAGGGCTGGCCAAAAACATTCAGTACTTC | CASSATGLAKNIQYF
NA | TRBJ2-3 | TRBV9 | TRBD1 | TGTGCCAGCAGCGTAGTACAGGGGATTGGCACAGATACGCAGTATTTT | CASSVVQGIGTDTQYF
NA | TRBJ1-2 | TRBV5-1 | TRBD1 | TGCGCCAGCAGCCGACAGGGATCTAACTATGGCTACACCTTC | CASSRQGSNYGYTF
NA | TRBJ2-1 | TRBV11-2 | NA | TGTGCCAGCAGCCCTATAAAATACAATGAGCAGTTCTTC | CASSPIKYNEQFF
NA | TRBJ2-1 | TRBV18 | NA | TGTGCCAGCTCACGATCGGACAACGGGCCTAGGAATGAGCAGTTCTTC | CASSRSDNGPRNEQFF
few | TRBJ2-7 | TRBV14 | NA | TGTGCCAGCAGCCTCAGGGGTAGGTCCTACGAGCAGTACTTC | CASSLRGRSYEQYF
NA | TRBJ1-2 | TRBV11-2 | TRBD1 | TGTGCCAGCAGCCGCGGACAGGGGAGCTACACCTTC | CASSRGQGSYTF
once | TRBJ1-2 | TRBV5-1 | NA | TGCGCCAGCAGTGTGTTCGACTCCCACTATGGCTACACCTTC | CASSVFDSHYGYTF
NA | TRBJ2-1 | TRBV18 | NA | TGTGCCAGCTCACCGTCCCCGGGGGCCTACAATGAGCAGTTCTTC | CASSPSPGAYNEQFF